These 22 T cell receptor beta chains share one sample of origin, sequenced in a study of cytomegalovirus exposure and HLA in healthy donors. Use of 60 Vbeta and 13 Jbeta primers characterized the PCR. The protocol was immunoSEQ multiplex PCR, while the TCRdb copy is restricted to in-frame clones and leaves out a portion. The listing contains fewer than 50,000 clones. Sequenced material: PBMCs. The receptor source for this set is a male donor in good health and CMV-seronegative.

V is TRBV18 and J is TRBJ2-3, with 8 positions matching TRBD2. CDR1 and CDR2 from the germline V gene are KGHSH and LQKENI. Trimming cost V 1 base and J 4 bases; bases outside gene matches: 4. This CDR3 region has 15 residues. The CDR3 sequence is CASSPQGLGADTQYF. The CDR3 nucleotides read TGTGCCAGCTCACCACAGGGACTAGGGGCAGATACGCAGTATTTT.

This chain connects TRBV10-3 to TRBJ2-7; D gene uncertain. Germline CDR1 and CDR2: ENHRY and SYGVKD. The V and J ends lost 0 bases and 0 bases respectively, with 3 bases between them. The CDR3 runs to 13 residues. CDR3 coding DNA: TGTGCCATCAGTGAGTCTATCTCCTACGAGCAGTACTTC. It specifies CAISESISYEQYF.

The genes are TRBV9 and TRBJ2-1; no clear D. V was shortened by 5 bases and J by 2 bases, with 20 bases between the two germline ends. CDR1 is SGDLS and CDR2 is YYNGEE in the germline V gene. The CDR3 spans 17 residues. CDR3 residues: CASSFNALTLTYNEQFF. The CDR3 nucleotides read TGTGCCAGCAGTTTCAATGCCCTGACACTTACCTACAATGAGCAGTTCTTC.

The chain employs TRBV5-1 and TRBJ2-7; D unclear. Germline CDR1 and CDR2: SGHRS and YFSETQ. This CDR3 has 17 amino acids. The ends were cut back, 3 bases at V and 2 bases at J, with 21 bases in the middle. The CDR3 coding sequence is TGCGCCAGCAGCTCAACCCTCCTTTCGCGGAGAGCCTACGAGCAGTACTTC. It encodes CASSSTLLSRRAYEQYF. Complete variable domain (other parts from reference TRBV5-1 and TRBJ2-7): KAGVTQTPRYLIKTRGQQVTLSCSPISGHRSVSWYQQTPGQGLQFLFEYFSETQRNKGNFPGRFSGRQFSNSRSEMNVSTLELGDSALYLCASSSTLLSRRAYEQYFGPGTRLTVT.

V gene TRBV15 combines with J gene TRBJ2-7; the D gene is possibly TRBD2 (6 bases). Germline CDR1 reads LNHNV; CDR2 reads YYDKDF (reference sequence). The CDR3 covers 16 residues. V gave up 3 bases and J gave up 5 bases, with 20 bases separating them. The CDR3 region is CATSRGTGRQSHEQYF. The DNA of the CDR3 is TGTGCCACCAGCAGGGGTACCGGGAGACAGAGCCACGAGCAGTACTTC.

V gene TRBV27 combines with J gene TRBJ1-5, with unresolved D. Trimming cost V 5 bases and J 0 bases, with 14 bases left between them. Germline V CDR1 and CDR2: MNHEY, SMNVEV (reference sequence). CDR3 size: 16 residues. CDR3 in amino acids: CASSASGSYSNQPQHF. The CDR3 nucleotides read TGTGCCAGCAGTGCCTCGGGGTCCTATAGCAATCAGCCCCAGCATTTT.

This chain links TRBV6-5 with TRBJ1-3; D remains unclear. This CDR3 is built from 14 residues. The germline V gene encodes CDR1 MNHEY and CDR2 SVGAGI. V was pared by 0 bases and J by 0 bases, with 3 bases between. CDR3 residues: CASSYSRSGNTIYF. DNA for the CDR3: TGTGCCAGCAGTTACTCCCGCTCTGGAAACACCATATATTTT.

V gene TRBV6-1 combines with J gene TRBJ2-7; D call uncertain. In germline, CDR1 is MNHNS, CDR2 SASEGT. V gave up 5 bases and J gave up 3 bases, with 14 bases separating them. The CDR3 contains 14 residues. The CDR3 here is CASSLRFGGYEQYF. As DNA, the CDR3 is TGTGCCAGCAGTCTACGTTTTGGTGGCTACGAGCAGTACTTC.

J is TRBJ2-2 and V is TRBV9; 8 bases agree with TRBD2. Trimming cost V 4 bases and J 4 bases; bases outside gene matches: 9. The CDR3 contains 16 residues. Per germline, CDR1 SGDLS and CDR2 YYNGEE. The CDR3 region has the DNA TGTGCCAGCAGCATAAGCGGGAGTTCGGGCACCGGGGAGCTGTTTTTT. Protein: CASSISGSSGTGELFF.

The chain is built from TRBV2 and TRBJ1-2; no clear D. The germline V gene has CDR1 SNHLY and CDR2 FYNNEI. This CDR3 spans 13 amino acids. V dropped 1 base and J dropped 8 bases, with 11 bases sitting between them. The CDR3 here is CASSEGGLWGYTF. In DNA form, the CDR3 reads TGTGCCAGCAGTGAAGGCGGCCTTTGGGGCTACACCTTC.

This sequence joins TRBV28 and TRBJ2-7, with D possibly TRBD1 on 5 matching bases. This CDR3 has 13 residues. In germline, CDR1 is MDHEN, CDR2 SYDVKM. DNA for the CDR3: TGTGCAATAGCTAGGGGATCGTCCTACGAGCAGTACTTC. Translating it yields CAIARGSSYEQYF.

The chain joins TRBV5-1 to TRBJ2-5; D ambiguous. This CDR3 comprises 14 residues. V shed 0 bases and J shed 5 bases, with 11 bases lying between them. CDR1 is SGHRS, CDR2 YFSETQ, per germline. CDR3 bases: TGCGCCAGCAGCTTGGGACATTTTGGGGAGACCCAGTACTTC. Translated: CASSLGHFGETQYF.

This CDR3 is CASSLNPRSGYTF. CDR3 bases: TGTGCCAGCAGCCTCAACCCTCGGAGTGGCTACACCTTC. The chain recombines TRBV6-5 with TRBJ1-2; D ambiguous. Trimming removed 6 bases at V and 7 bases at J, with 15 bases between. The CDR3 spans 13 residues. From germline, CDR1 is MNHEY and CDR2 SVGAGI.

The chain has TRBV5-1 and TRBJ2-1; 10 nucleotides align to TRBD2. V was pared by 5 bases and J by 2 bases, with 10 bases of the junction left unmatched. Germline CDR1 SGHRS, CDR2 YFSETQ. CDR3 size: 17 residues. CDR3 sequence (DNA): TGCGCCAGCAGTATCAAAGTCGGACTAGCGGCCTACAATGAGCAGTTCTTC. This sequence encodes CASSIKVGLAAYNEQFF.

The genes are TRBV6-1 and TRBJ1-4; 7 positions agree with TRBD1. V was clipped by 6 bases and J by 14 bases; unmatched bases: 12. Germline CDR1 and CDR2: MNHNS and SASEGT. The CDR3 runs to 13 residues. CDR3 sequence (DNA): TGTGCCAGCAGCCTGACAGGGCTTGAAGATCTGTTTTTT. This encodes CASSLTGLEDLFF.

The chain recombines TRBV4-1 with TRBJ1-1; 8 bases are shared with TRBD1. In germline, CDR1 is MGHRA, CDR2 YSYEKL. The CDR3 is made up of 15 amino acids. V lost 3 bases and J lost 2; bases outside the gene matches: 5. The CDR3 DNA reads TGCGCCAGCAGCCAGTCGACAGGGGCCAACACTGAAGCTTTCTTT. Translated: CASSQSTGANTEAFF.

CDR3 protein: CASSLTGNEQYF. In DNA form, the CDR3 reads TGTGCCAGCAGCTTAACGGGTAATGAGCAGTACTTC. The chain couples TRBV7-9 to TRBJ2-7; D unresolved. The germline V gene encodes CDR1 SEHNR and CDR2 FQNEAQ (reference sequence). The length of the CDR3 is 12 residues. The V end was cut by 2 bases, the J end by 7 bases, with 9 bases between.

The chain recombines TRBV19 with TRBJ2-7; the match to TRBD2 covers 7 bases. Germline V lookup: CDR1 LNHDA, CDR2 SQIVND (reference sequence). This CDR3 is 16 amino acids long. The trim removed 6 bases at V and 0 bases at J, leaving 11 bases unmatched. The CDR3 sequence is CASRPQPGLSSYEQYF. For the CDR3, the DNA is TGTGCCAGTAGGCCCCAGCCGGGACTAAGCTCCTACGAGCAGTACTTC.

This CDR3 is CASSLVGDPLNTEAFF. The DNA of the CDR3 is TGTGCCAGCAGCTTAGTGGGAGATCCTTTGAACACTGAAGCTTTCTTT. The chain carries TRBV7-2 and TRBJ1-1; D gene unclear. V was shortened by 1 base and J by 0 bases, with 12 bases between the two germline ends. The CDR3 length is 16 residues. The germline V gene has CDR1 SGHTA and CDR2 FQGNSA.

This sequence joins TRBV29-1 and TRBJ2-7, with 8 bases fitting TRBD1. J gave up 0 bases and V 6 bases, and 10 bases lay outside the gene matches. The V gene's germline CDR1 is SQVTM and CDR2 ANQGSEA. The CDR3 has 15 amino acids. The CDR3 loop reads CSVKTGTGLSYEQYF. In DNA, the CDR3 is TGCAGCGTGAAAACCGGGACAGGCCTCTCCTACGAGCAGTACTTC.

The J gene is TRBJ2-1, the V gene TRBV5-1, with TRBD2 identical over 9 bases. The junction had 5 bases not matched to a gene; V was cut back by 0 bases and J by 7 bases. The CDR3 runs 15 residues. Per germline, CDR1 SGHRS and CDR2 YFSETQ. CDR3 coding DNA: TGCGCCAGCAGCTTGGTAGCGGGAGAAAGGAATGAGCAGTTCTTC. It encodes CASSLVAGERNEQFF.

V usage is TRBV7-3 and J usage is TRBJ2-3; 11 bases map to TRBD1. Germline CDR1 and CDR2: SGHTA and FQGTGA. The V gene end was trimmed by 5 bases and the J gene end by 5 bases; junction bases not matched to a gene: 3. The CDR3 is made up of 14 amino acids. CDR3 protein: CASSRTGGRDTQYF. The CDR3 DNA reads TGTGCCAGCAGCCGGACAGGGGGCAGAGATACGCAGTATTTT.